The next 6 T cell receptor beta chains were all read from a single sample in a study of blood T cell repertoires in COVID-19. Method: immunoSEQ multiplex PCR; TCRdb's copy keeps in-frame clones and lacks some. The sample yields 80,000 to 90,000 clones, about 83% seen once. The sequencing input was peripheral blood. The source is a woman in her 70s with acute or convalescent COVID-19.

This clone appeared once. The DNA of the CDR3 is TGTGCCATCAGTGACCCACCGCGAGCAGGGTTGGGCAATGAGCAGTTCTTC. It is translated as CAISDPPRAGLGNEQFF. This chain joins TRBV10-3 and TRBJ2-1; D perhaps matches TRBD1 (5 bases). Trimming left V 3 bases short and J 6 bases short, with 21 bases between. Looked up from germline, CDR1 is ENHRY and CDR2 is SYGVKD. The length of the CDR3 is 17 residues.

The chain employs TRBV11-2 and TRBJ2-7, with D possibly matching TRBD2 (6 bases). The CDR3 has 13 amino acids. V gave up 5 bases and J gave up 4 bases, with 12 bases separating them. Per the germline V gene, CDR1 is SGHAT and CDR2 is FQNNGV. CDR3 nucleotide sequence: TGTGCCAGCAGCCCCACGGGGGTTTACGAGCAGTACGTC. It encodes CASSPTGVYEQYV.

This clone was detected a few times. The chain carries TRBV6-2 or TRBV6-3 and TRBJ1-2; 8 nucleotides agree with TRBD1. V dropped 0 bases and J dropped 4; count of bases not matched to a gene: 4. This CDR3 region has 15 residues. Germline CDR1 MNHEY, CDR2 SVGEGT. The CDR3 loop reads CASSYSPDRAYGYTF. CDR3 in DNA: TGTGCCAGCAGTTACTCACCGGACAGGGCCTATGGCTACACCTTC.

The chain has TRBV18 and TRBJ2-7; perhaps TRBD2 as D (6 bases). Deletions cut 3 bases from V and 3 bases from J, with 24 bases between. The germline V gene has CDR1 KGHSH and CDR2 LQKENI. This CDR3 spans 18 amino acids. The CDR3 nucleotides are TGTGCCAGCTCACCCCTCGATCCGGGGAGGAGAGGCGGCTACGAGCAGTACGTC. This sequence encodes CASSPLDPGRRGGYEQYV.

The rearrangement joins TRBV7-9 to TRBJ1-1; 7 bases match TRBD1. From germline, CDR1 is SEHNR and CDR2 FQNEAQ (reference sequence). CDR3 length: 16 residues. Unmatched junction bases numbered 15, after V lost 6 bases and J lost 5 bases. The CDR3 reads CASRRDKGALGTEAFF. The CDR3 DNA follows: TGTGCCAGCAGACGGGACAAGGGGGCCCTCGGGACTGAAGCTTTCTTT.

This chain links TRBV6-5 with TRBJ1-2, with 8 bases that match TRBD1. CDR3 length: 15 residues. In germline, CDR1 is MNHEY, CDR2 SVGAGI. Trimming removed 0 bases from V and 6 bases from J; junction bases left unmatched: 6. DNA for the CDR3: TGTGCCAGCAGTTACTCTGGTTCAGGGGGCAATGGCTACACCTTC. Translating gives CASSYSGSGGNGYTF.